One sample yielded the 21 T cell receptor beta chains listed below, sequenced in a study of blood T cell repertoires in COVID-19. Assay used: immunoSEQ multiplex PCR; TCRdb lists only in-frame clones, some missing. The sample lists approximately 250,000 clones, almost 85% occurring once. Sequences were obtained from peripheral blood. The receptors were sampled from a man aged 50-59 years with acute or convalescent COVID-19.

V and J are TRBV6-4 and TRBJ2-1; 14 bases map to TRBD2. This CDR3 spans 18 amino acids. J was trimmed by 1 base and V by 4 bases; bases with no gene match: 6. Germline V lookup: CDR1 MRHNA, CDR2 SNTAGT. CDR3 in amino acids: CASSAGTSGGLSYNEQFF. The CDR3, as DNA: TGTGCCAGCAGTGCTGGGACTAGCGGGGGCTTGTCCTACAATGAGCAGTTCTTC.

CDR3 sequence reads: CASSEDVTVRVRETQYF. The CDR3 DNA follows: TGTGCCAGCAGTGAAGATGTGACAGTGAGAGTGCGGGAGACCCAGTACTTC. The chain carries TRBV6-1 and TRBJ2-5; a weak D match, TRBD1 (5 bases). CDR1 and CDR2 (germline): MNHNS, SASEGT. V gave up 1 base and J gave up 5 bases, with 20 bases separating them. The CDR3 runs 17 residues.

This chain uses TRBV15 with TRBJ1-1, with D maybe TRBD1 (6 bases). Germline CDR1 reads LNHNV; CDR2 reads YYDKDF (reference sequence). The CDR3 covers 15 residues. V lost 4 bases and J lost 4, with 16 bases in between. CDR3 coding DNA: TGTGCCACCAGCACCCCCCTTACAGGGACCACTGAAGCTTTCTTT. Protein: CATSTPLTGTTEAFF.

This chain links TRBV3-1 (or the pseudogene TRBV3-2) with TRBJ2-7, with 10 bases lining up with TRBD1. Germline trimming cut 2 bases from V and 3 bases from J; bases unmatched to any gene: 10. Germline assignment: CDR1 LGHDT and CDR2 YNNKEL (reference sequence). The CDR3 is made up of 17 amino acids. The CDR3 DNA is TGTGCCAGCAGCCAACCTCGACAGGGGGCTAGAGGCTACGAGCAGTACTTC. It specifies CASSQPRQGARGYEQYF.

J is TRBJ1-5 and V is TRBV24-1; 9 bases are a match to TRBD1. Germline V lookup: CDR1 KGHDR, CDR2 SFDVKD. V gave up 5 bases and J gave up 0 bases; unmatched junction bases: 4. The CDR3 runs 16 residues. CDR3 sequence reads: CATSAGQGHSNQPQHF. CDR3 nucleotides: TGTGCCACCAGTGCCGGACAGGGGCATAGCAATCAGCCCCAGCATTTT.

The chain links TRBV11-2 to TRBJ1-1; no reliable D call. The germline gives CDR1 SGHAT, CDR2 FQNNGV. The CDR3 covers 15 residues. Trimming took 5 bases from V and 5 from J, leaving 18 bases between them. CDR3 sequence reads: CASSHAPGRRTEAFF. The CDR3 DNA reads as TGTGCCAGCAGCCATGCACCGGGGAGGAGGACTGAAGCTTTCTTT.

Regarding this clone: The sample carries other DNA sequences with the same CDR3. The chain has TRBV11-2 and TRBJ2-5, with TRBD2 as a possible D gene (6 bases). CDR1 is SGHAT and CDR2 is FQNNGV in the germline V gene. This CDR3 is built from 13 residues. V shed 3 bases and J shed 4 bases, with 9 bases lying between them. CDR3 sequence (DNA): TGTGCCAGCAGCTTGATGGGAGGAGAGACCCAGTACTTC. It yields the protein CASSLMGGETQYF.

The V and J genes are TRBV5-1 and TRBJ2-7; a weak D match, TRBD2 (6 bases). The CDR3 covers 13 residues. CDR1 SGHRS and CDR2 YFSETQ come from the germline V gene. V lost 0 bases and J 5 bases, leaving 9 bases between the germline ends. CDR3 region: CASSLGTGDEQYF. The CDR3 DNA reads as TGCGCCAGCAGCTTGGGGACGGGAGACGAGCAGTACTTC.

The genes are TRBV7-8 and TRBJ1-5, with D maybe TRBD1 (5 bases). This CDR3 is built from 15 residues. Germline lookup yields CDR1 SGHVS and CDR2 FQNEAQ. V was trimmed by 1 base and J by 7 bases, leaving 14 bases between them. CDR3 DNA sequence: TGTGCCAGCAGCTTAGACCCAGGGTACCCACAGCCCCAGCATTTT. Residues: CASSLDPGYPQPQHF.

A word on this clone: Distinct nucleotide sequences in the sample also encode this CDR3. V gene TRBV18 combines with J gene TRBJ1-5; weak D call: TRBD1 (5 bases). The length of the CDR3 is 15 residues. Germline V CDR1 and CDR2: KGHSH, LQKENI. Trimming removed 2 bases at V and 4 bases at J, with 12 bases between. The CDR3 nucleotides read TGTGCCAGCTCACCAAGCGGGGACGGAAATCAGCCCCAGCATTTT. Protein: CASSPSGDGNQPQHF.

This clone was counted a single time. As DNA, the CDR3 is TGTGCCAGCAGTTATCAGGGGCAGGGCACCGGGGAGCTGTTTTTT. Amino acids: CASSYQGQGTGELFF. The rearrangement uses TRBV6-5 and TRBJ2-2, with a possible D match to TRBD1 (6 bases). Trimming left V 3 bases short and J 4 bases short, with 12 bases between. Germline values: CDR1 MNHEY, CDR2 SVGAGI. This CDR3 contains 15 residues.

The chain joins TRBV4-2 to TRBJ1-4; possibly TRBD1 for D (6 bases). CDR3 length: 16 amino acids. Between the trimmed V and J ends, which lost 5 bases and 0 bases, there was a span of 13 bases. Germline loops: CDR1 LGHNA, CDR2 YNFKEQ. The CDR3 coding sequence is TGTGCCAGCAGCAAGACAGGCGAATCAACTAATGAAAAACTGTTTTTT. Amino acid sequence: CASSKTGESTNEKLFF.

The chain employs TRBV7-2 and TRBJ1-1; no clear D gene. The CDR3 contains 15 residues. Germline CDR1 SGHTA, CDR2 FQGNSA. V was trimmed by 3 bases and J by 0 bases, leaving 11 bases between them. The CDR3 loop reads CASSLAPFMNTEAFF. For the CDR3, the DNA is TGTGCCAGCAGCTTGGCCCCCTTTATGAACACTGAAGCTTTCTTT.

The chain is built from TRBV6-4 and TRBJ1-5; 10 bases line up with TRBD1. From germline, CDR1 is MRHNA and CDR2 SNTAGT. Trimming at V came to 5 bases and at J to 6 bases, leaving 7 bases not matched to a gene. The CDR3 is 15 residues long. The chain's CDR3 is CASSPGTGVGQPQHF. CDR3 in DNA: TGTGCCAGCAGTCCCGGGACAGGGGTAGGTCAGCCCCAGCATTTT.

There are a few counts of this clone. V and J are TRBV6-5 and TRBJ1-6, with 10 nucleotides matching TRBD1. The germline V gene encodes CDR1 MNHEY and CDR2 SVGAGI. The trim removed 2 bases at V and 11 bases at J, leaving 9 bases unmatched. The CDR3 covers 16 residues. DNA of the CDR3: TGTGCCAGCAGTTACGGGACAGGGGAGGCGAAGCCACCCCTCCACTTT. Translated: CASSYGTGEAKPPLHF.

The J gene is TRBJ2-7, the V gene TRBV7-2, with TRBD1 as a possible D gene (5 bases). V was clipped by 4 bases and J by 2 bases, with 12 bases between them. Germline loops: CDR1 SGHTA, CDR2 FQGNSA. This CDR3 is built from 14 residues. CDR3 DNA: TGTGCCAGCAGCTCGTTGGACAAGCCCTACGAGCAGTACTTC. Translation gives CASSSLDKPYEQYF.

This clone was observed a handful of times. The rearrangement joins TRBV7-9 to TRBJ1-2, with D possibly being TRBD1 (6 bases). Trimming stripped 0 bases from V and 2 bases from J, with 13 bases between. Germline assignment: CDR1 SEHNR and CDR2 FQNEAQ (reference sequence). The length of the CDR3 is 16 residues. CDR3 protein: CASSLAPGTTNYGYTF. In DNA form, the CDR3 reads TGTGCCAGCAGCTTAGCCCCAGGGACAACAAACTATGGCTACACCTTC.

Only a few counts were recorded for this clone. This sequence joins TRBV4-1 and TRBJ2-3; TRBD2 might be the D (5 bases). CDR1 and CDR2 (germline): MGHRA, YSYEKL. This CDR3 is 12 amino acids long. The V and J ends lost 4 bases and 14 bases respectively, with 16 bases between them. CDR3 loop: CASSLVGVGPYF. The CDR3 coding sequence is TGCGCCAGCAGCCTCGTGGGAGTAGGTCCGTATTTT.

The CDR3 here is CASSSQFSNEQFF. The CDR3 coding sequence is TGTGCCAGCAGCTCACAATTCAGCAATGAGCAGTTCTTC. This chain links TRBV9 with TRBJ2-1; D unclear. Germline V lookup: CDR1 SGDLS, CDR2 YYNGEE. The CDR3 is made up of 13 amino acids. The V end lost 4 bases, the J end lost 6 bases, and 11 bases lay between the germline ends.

The CDR3 loop is CASSAPGTAYEKLFF. The CDR3 nucleotides read TGTGCCAGTAGTGCTCCCGGGACAGCTTATGAAAAACTGTTTTTT. The V call is TRBV19, the J call TRBJ1-4; 7 nucleotides line up with TRBD1. The CDR3 runs 15 residues. V was clipped by 5 bases and J by 6 bases; unmatched bases: 9. Germline values: CDR1 LNHDA, CDR2 SQIVND (reference sequence).

There are a few counts of this clone. The chain couples TRBV5-1 to TRBJ1-1; D ambiguous. V was shortened by 0 bases and J by 1 base, with 7 bases between the two germline ends. Germline CDR1 is SGHRS and CDR2 is YFSETQ. CDR3 length equals 14 residues. This chain's CDR3 is CASSLGGENTEAFF. DNA for the CDR3: TGCGCCAGCAGCTTGGGCGGGGAGAACACTGAAGCTTTCTTT.